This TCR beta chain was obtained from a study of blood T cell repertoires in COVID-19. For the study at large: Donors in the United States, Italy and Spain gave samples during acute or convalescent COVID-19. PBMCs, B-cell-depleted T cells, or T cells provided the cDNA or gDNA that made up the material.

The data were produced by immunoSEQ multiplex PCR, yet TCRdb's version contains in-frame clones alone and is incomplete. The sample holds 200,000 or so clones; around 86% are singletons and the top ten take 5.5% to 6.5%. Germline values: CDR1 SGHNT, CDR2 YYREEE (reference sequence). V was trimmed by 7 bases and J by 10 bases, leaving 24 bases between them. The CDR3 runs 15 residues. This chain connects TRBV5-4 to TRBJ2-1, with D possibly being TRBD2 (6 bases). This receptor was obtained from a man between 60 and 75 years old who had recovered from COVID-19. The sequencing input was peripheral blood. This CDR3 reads CASRASSGGLLEQFF. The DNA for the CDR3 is TGTGCCAGCCGTGCTAGTAGCGGAGGCCTTTTGGAGCAGTTCTTC.